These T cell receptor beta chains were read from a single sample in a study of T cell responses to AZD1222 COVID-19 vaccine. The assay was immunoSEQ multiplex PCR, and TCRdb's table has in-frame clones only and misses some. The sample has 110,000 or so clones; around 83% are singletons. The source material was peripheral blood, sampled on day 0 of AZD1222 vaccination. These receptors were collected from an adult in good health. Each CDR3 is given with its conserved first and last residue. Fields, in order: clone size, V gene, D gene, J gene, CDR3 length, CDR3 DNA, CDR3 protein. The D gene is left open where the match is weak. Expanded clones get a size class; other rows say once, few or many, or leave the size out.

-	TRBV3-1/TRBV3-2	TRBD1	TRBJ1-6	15	TGTGCCAGCAGCCACCGGGACAGGGGGCATTCACCCCTCCACTTT	CASSHRDRGHSPLHF
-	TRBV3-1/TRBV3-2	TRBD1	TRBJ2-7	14	TGTGCCAGCCATTCCCGGGACAGGGGGCCCGAGCAGTACTTC	CASHSRDRGPEQYF
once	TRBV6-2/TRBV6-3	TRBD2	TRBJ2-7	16	TGTGCCAGCAGTTATTCCACTAGCGGGGGCGGCAACGAGCAGTACTTC	CASSYSTSGGGNEQYF
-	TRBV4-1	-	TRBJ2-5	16	TGCGCCAGCAGCCAAGGCGGGGGCCTTGAGTGGGAGACCCAGTACTTC	CASSQGGGLEWETQYF
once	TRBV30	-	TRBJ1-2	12	TGTGCCTGGAGAGAGCGGGTCTATGGCTACACCTTC	CAWRERVYGYTF
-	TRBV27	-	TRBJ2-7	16	TGTGCCAGCAGTTTCCGTTTTTCGGATGTATCCTACGAGCAGTACTTC	CASSFRFSDVSYEQYF
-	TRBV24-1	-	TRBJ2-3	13	TGTGCCACCGCCCCGGGGGCCACAGATACGCAGTATTTT	CATAPGATDTQYF
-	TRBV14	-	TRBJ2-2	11	TGTGCCAGCAGCCGAACCGGGGAGCTGTTTTTT	CASSRTGELFF
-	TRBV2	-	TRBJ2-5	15	TGTGCCAGCAGTGAACCGGGGGCCCCTCAAGAGACCCAGTACTTC	CASSEPGAPQETQYF
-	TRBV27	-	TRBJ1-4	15	TGTGCCAGCAGTTCATCCCGGGACGGAAATGAAAAACTGTTTTTT	CASSSSRDGNEKLFF
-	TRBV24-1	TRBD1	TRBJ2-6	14	TGTGCCACCAGTGATCCGACAGGGGGCAACGTCCTGACTTTC	CATSDPTGGNVLTF
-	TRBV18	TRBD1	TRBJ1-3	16	TGTGCCAGCTCCCTCCAACAGGGGTCTCTGGGAAACACCATATATTTT	CASSLQQGSLGNTIYF
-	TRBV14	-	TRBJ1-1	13	TGTGCCAGCAGCCGCGGGGAGGACACTGAAGCTTTCTTT	CASSRGEDTEAFF
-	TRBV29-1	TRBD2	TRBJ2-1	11	TGCAGCGCTGCCAGCGGGGGTGAGCAGTTCTTC	CSAASGGEQFF
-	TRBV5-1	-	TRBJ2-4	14	TGCGCCAGCAGCTTGCTCCACAGGGATGACATTCAGTACTTC	CASSLLHRDDIQYF
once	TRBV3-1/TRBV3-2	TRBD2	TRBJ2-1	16	TGTGCCAGCAGCCATCCAACTAGCGGGGGGAACAATGAGCAGTTCTTC	CASSHPTSGGNNEQFF
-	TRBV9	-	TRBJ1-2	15	TGTGCCAGCAGCGGCCGGGGTAAGGATTGGGGAGGCTACACCTTC	CASSGRGKDWGGYTF
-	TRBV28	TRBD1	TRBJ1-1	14	TGTGCCAGCAGGGGACAGGGAACGAACACTGAAGCTTTCTTT	CASRGQGTNTEAFF
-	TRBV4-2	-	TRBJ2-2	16	TGTGCCAGCAGCCCTCGCCAAAAAGCGAACACCGGGGAGCTGTTTTTT	CASSPRQKANTGELFF
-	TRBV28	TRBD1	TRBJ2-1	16	TGTGCCAGCAGTTCCCCCGGGACAGGGACGATGGCTGAGCAGTTCTTC	CASSSPGTGTMAEQFF
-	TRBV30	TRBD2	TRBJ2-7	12	TGTGCCTGGAATTGGGGGGGGTACGAGCAGTACTTC	CAWNWGGYEQYF
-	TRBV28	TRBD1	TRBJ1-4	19	TGTGCCAGCAGTTTAGGTGCGGGCAGGGGGGGCGCAACTAATGAAAAACTGTTTTTT	CASSLGAGRGGATNEKLFF
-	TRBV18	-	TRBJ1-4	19	TGTGCCAGCTCACCTAACAATGTAGGAGGGGGATCAACTAATGAAAAACTGTTTTTT	CASSPNNVGGGSTNEKLFF